This T cell receptor (beta chain) was sequenced in a study of blood T cell repertoires in COVID-19. For the study at large: Acute and convalescent COVID-19 specimens originated in the United States, Italy and Spain. T cells, B-cell-depleted T cells, or PBMCs provided the cDNA or gDNA that served as material.

The CDR3 totals 13 residues. Germline assignment: CDR1 SGHRS and CDR2 YFSETQ. Trimming took off 4 bases at V and 3 bases at J, with 10 bases between the two ends. Methods used by the authors: Reference gene primer amplification yielded estimated nucleated cell counts. TCRdb's table, derived via immunoSEQ multiplex PCR, lists solely in-frame clones and lacks some. The V and J calls and clone size come from that table; D and trimming were worked out from the DNA. This table holds approximately 100,000 clones, more than 75% found once. This TCR derives from a human donor in a cohort sampled during active COVID-19. The genes are TRBV5-1 and TRBJ1-2; D perhaps matches TRBD1 (6 bases). The sample was peripheral blood. CDR3 in DNA: TGCGCCAGCAGCCCGGGACACGACTATGGCTACACCTTC. Encoded protein: CASSPGHDYGYTF.